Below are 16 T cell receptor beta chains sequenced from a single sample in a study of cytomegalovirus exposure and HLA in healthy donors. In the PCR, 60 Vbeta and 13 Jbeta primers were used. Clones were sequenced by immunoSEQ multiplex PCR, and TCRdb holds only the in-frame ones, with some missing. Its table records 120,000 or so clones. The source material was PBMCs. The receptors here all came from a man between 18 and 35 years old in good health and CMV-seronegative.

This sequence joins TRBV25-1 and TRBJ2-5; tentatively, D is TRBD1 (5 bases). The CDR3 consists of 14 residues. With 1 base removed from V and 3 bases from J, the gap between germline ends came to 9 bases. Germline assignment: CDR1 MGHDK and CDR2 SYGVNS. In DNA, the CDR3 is TGTGCCAGCAGTGAATTTAGACAGAAAGAGACCCAGTACTTC. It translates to CASSEFRQKETQYF.

The CDR3 is CASSVSGTSYNEQFF. The CDR3 region has the DNA TGTGCCAGCAGCGTCAGCGGAACCTCCTACAATGAGCAGTTCTTC. The chain links TRBV9 to TRBJ2-1; TRBD2 might be the D (5 bases). CDR3 size: 15 residues. V was cut by 2 bases and J by 0 bases, with 9 bases left in between. Germline V gene lookup returns CDR1 SGDLS and CDR2 YYNGEE.

DNA of the CDR3: TGTGCCGGTGTCGGACAGGGCAGCAATCAGCCCCAGCATTTT. This codes for CAGVGQGSNQPQHF. V usage is TRBV28 and J usage is TRBJ1-5; TRBD1 matches 8 bases. The CDR3 runs 14 residues. V lost 11 bases, J lost 1 base, and 7 bases stayed unmatched. Germline lookup yields CDR1 MDHEN and CDR2 SYDVKM.

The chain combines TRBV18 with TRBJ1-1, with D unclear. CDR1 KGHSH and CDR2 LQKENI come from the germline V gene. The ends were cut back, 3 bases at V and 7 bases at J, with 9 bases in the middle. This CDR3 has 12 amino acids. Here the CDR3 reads CASSPAQDEAFF. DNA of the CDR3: TGTGCCAGCTCACCGGCCCAAGATGAAGCTTTCTTT.

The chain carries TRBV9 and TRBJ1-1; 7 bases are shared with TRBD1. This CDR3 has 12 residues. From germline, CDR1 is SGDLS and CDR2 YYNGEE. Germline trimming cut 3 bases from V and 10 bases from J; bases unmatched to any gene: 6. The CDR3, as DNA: TGTGCCAGCAGCGGAACCGGGACAGTAGCTTTCTTT. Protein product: CASSGTGTVAFF.

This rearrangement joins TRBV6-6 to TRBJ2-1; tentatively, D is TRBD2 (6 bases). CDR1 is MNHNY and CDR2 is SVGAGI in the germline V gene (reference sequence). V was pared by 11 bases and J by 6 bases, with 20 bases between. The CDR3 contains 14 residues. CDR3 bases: TGTGCCGTCTGGAGGAGGGAAAAGAGCAATGAGCAGTTCTTC. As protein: CAVWRREKSNEQFF.

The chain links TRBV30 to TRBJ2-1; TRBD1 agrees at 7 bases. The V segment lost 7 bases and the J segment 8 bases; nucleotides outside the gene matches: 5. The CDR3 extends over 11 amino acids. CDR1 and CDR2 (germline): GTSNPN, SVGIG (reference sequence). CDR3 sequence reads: CASHTGDEQFF. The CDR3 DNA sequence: TGTGCCTCCCACACAGGGGATGAGCAGTTCTTC.

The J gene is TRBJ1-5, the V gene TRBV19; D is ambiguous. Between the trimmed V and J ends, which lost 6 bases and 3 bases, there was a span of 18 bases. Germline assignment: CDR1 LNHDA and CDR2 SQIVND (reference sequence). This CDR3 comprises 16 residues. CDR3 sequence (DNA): TGTGCCAGTAGGACCATTTTGGCAGGTTCCAATCAGCCCCAGCATTTT. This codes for CASRTILAGSNQPQHF.

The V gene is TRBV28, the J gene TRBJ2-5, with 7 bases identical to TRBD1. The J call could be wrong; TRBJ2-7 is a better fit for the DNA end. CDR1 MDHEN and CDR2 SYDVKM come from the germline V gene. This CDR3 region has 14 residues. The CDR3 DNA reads TGTGCCAGCACCCAGACAGGGTTCCCCTACGAGCAGTACTTC. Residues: CASTQTGFPYEQYF.

In nucleotides, the CDR3 is TGTGCCAGCAGTTTAACCGGGACTAGGAATTCCCCCTACAATGAGCAGTTCTTC. Protein product: CASSLTGTRNSPYNEQFF. The genes are TRBV2 and TRBJ2-1; TRBD2 matches at 8 bases. The CDR3 totals 18 residues. V was pared by 5 bases and J by 2 bases, with 14 bases of the junction left unmatched. CDR1 is SNHLY and CDR2 is FYNNEI in the germline V gene. The whole variable domain, remainder taken from reference TRBV2 and TRBJ2-1, is EPEVTQTPSHQVTQMGQEVILRCVPISNHLYFYWYRQILGQKVEFLVSFYNNEISEKSEIFDDQFSVERPDGSNFTLKIRSTKLEDSAMYFCASSLTGTRNSPYNEQFFGPGTRLTVL.

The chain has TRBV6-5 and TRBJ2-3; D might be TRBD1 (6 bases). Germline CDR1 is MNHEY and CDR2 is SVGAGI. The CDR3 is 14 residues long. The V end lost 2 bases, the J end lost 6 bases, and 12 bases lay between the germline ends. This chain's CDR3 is CASSYQLGGDTQYF. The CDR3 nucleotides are TGTGCCAGCAGTTACCAACTAGGGGGTGATACGCAGTATTTT.

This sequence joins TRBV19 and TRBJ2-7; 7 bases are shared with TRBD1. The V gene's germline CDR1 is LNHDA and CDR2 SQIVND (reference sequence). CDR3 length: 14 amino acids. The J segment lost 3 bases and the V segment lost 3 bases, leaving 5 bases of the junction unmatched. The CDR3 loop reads CASSIRRQGYEQYF. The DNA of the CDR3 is TGTGCCAGTAGTATTCGACGACAGGGCTACGAGCAGTACTTC.

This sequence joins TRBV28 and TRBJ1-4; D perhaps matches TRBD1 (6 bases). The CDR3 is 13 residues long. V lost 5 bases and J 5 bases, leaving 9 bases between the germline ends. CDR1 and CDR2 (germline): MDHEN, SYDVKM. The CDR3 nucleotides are TGTGCCAGCAGTATAACAGGGAATGAAAAACTGTTTTTT. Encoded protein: CASSITGNEKLFF.

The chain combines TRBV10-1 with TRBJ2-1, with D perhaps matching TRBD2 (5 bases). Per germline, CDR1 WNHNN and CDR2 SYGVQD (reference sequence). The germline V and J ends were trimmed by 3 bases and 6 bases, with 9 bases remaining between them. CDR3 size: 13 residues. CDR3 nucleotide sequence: TGCGCCAGCAGTGAAGCGGTTGCCAATGAGCAGTTCTTC. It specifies CASSEAVANEQFF.

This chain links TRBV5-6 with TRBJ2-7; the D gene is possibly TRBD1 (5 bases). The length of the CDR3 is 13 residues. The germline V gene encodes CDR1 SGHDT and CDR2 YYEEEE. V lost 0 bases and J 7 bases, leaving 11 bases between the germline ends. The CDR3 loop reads CASSLEQVGEQYF. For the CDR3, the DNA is TGTGCCAGCAGCTTGGAACAGGTGGGGGAGCAGTACTTC.

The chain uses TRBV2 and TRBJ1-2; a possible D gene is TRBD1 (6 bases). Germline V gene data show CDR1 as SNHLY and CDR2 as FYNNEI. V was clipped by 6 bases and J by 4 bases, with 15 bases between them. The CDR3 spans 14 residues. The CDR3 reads CASRGAGPFYGYTF. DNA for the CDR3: TGTGCCAGCAGGGGGGCGGGCCCATTCTATGGCTACACCTTC.